What follows are 10 T cell receptor beta chains derived from one specimen sequenced in a study of T cells in women clearing cervical HPV infection. Data came from immunoSEQ multiplex PCR; TCRdb stores just in-frame clones and leaves some out. Its clone listing holds 20,000 to 25,000 clones. Sequenced input: blood buffy coat. The source is a woman aged 18-70 years with a cervical HPV16 infection that either progressed to CIN3+ or cleared (not recorded which).

On this clone: The read falls 3 residues short of the CDR3 end, and the missing part is taken from the germline J gene. J is TRBJ2-2 and V is TRBV18; tentative D call: TRBD1 (5 bases). The germline gives CDR1 KGHSH, CDR2 LQKENI. This CDR3 is built from 17 residues. The chain's CDR3 is CASSPKVTSSGANVLFF. CDR3 DNA, as far as it was read: TGTGCCAGCTCACCAAAGGTTACCTCCTCTGGGGCCAACGTG.

For this clone: The read terminates 3 residues ahead of where the CDR3 ends, so the germline J gene completes it. This chain connects TRBV5-5 to TRBJ1-4; D may be TRBD1 (6 bases). This CDR3 spans 14 amino acids. Germline CDR1 is SGHKS and CDR2 is YYEKEE (reference sequence). V was pared by 4 bases and J by 7 bases, with 14 bases between. The CDR3 sequence is CASSGPGQREKLFF. CDR3 bases read: TGTGCCAGCAGCGGACCGGGACAACGTGAAAAA.

As concerns this clone: Read data end 3 residues before the CDR3 end; the end is taken from the germline J gene. V gene TRBV7-2 combines with J gene TRBJ1-2; a possible D gene is TRBD1 (6 bases). From germline, CDR1 is SGHTA and CDR2 FQGNSA. The CDR3 is 14 residues long. The chain's CDR3 is CASSLARGAYDYTF. CDR3 bases read: TGTGCCAGCAGCTTAGCCAGGGGTGCCTACGAC.

Of note for this clone: The CDR3 end is not reached by the read, which stops 3 residues before it; the germline J gene fills it in. V gene TRBV29-1 combines with J gene TRBJ2-5, with 11 bases fitting TRBD2. Germline V gene lookup returns CDR1 SQVTM and CDR2 ANQGSEA. The CDR3 has 15 amino acids. Germline trimming cut 5 bases from V and 5 bases from J; bases unmatched to any gene: 10. The CDR3 is CSVRLAGGPGETQYF. The sequenced CDR3 bases are TGCAGCGTTAGGCTAGCGGGGGGTCCTGGGGAGACC.

Comments on this clone: The sequence runs out 3 residues before the end of the CDR3; the remainder is reconstructed from the germline J gene. The chain employs TRBV10-3 and TRBJ2-3, with D hard to call. The CDR3 covers 14 residues. Germline CDR1 is ENHRY and CDR2 is SYGVKD. Between the trimmed V and J ends, which lost 6 bases and 0 bases, there was a span of 10 bases. Incomplete CDR3 DNA: TGTGCCATCAGACACCCTCCGAGCACAGATACG. Translated: CAIRHPPSTDT. The CDR3, in full, reads CAIRHPPSTDTQYF.

Points on this clone: The missing CDR3 end, 3 residues past where the read stops, is filled in from the germline J gene. The rearrangement links TRBV5-5 to TRBJ2-3, with D possibly matching TRBD1 (6 bases). Germline V gives CDR1 SGHKS, CDR2 YYEKEE (reference sequence). The CDR3 is made up of 15 amino acids. Trimming pared 4 bases from V and 2 bases from J, leaving 14 bases between. Incomplete CDR3 DNA: TGTGCCAGCAGCCCACCGGACAGTACCACAGATACG. Protein: CASSPPDSTTDT. The whole CDR3 region reads CASSPPDSTTDTQYF.

As concerns this clone: The read finishes 3 residues shy of the CDR3 end, and the germline J gene is used to complete it. The chain couples TRBV7-6 to TRBJ1-2; 9 bases are shared with TRBD1. Germline CDR1 SGHVS, CDR2 FNYEAQ. This CDR3 is built from 13 residues. CDR3 DNA (partial): TGTGCCAGCAGCTTAGTCGGGACAGGGGGC. Protein sequence: CASSLVGTGG. The CDR3 in its entirety is CASSLVGTGGYTF.

The CDR3 here is CASSLSDTTEAFF. The sequenced part of the CDR3 DNA is TGTGCCAGCAGCTTATCGGACACGACTGAA. This chain connects TRBV7-3 to TRBJ1-1; D may be TRBD1 (5 bases). The read falls 3 residues short of the CDR3 end, and the missing part is taken from the germline J gene. In germline, CDR1 is SGHTA, CDR2 FQGTGA. This CDR3 spans 13 amino acids. The ends were cut back, 2 bases at V and 5 bases at J, with 9 bases in the middle. The complete variable domain, with remaining parts taken from reference TRBV7-3 and TRBJ1-1, reads GAGVSQTPSNKVTEKGKYVELRCDPISGHTALYWYRQSLGQGPEFLIYFQGTGAADDSGLPNDRFFAVRPEGSVSTLKIQRTERGDSAVYLCASSLSDTTEAFFGQGTRLTVV.

The part of the CDR3 DNA that was read is TGTGCCAGCAGCTTGGAGTGGACAGCCTACGAG. Translated: CASSLEWTAYE. The entire CDR3 reads CASSLEWTAYEQYF. The rearrangement joins TRBV5-5 to TRBJ2-7, with a possible D match to TRBD1 (6 bases). The read gets to within 3 residues of the CDR3 end, and the germline J gene fills in the rest. The CDR3 is 14 amino acids. Trimming took 0 bases from V and 2 from J, leaving 9 bases between them. Germline CDR1 SGHKS, CDR2 YYEKEE (reference sequence). The full variable domain, completed using reference TRBV5-5 and TRBJ2-7, is DAGVTQSPTHLIKTRGQQVTLRCSPISGHKSVSWYQQVLGQGPQFIFQYYEKEERGRGNFPDRFSARQFPNYSSELNVNALLLGDSALYLCASSLEWTAYEQYFGPGTRLTVT.

A word on this clone: The read finishes 3 residues shy of the CDR3 end, and the germline J gene is used to complete it. V gene TRBV7-2 combines with J gene TRBJ2-1; 7 nucleotides agree with TRBD2. Per germline, CDR1 SGHTA and CDR2 FQGNSA. The ends lost 5 bases at V and 2 bases at J; junction bases unmatched: 3. CDR3 length: 14 amino acids. The part of the CDR3 DNA that was read is TGTGCCAGCAGCACCGGGACTACCTACAATGAG. Residues: CASSTGTTYNE. The complete CDR3 sequence is CASSTGTTYNEQFF.